Listed below are T cell receptor beta chains from one sample, sequenced in a study of shared clonotypes between healthy human individuals. Some clones are missing from TCRdb's copy, which holds only in-frame ones; the method was immunoSEQ multiplex PCR. The sample has around 1.9 million clones; more than 85% are singletons. The sample was naive CD8+ T cells from PBMCs. These receptors originate from a man younger than 35 in good health. Some clones in this sample may be carry-over from other donors' samples. Each CDR3 is given with its conserved first and last residue. Fields, in order: D gene, J gene, CDR3 length, V gene, clone size, CDR3 protein, CDR3 DNA. The D gene is left open where the match is weak. Expanded clones are given a class, and other clones once, few, many or no size at all.

.,TRBJ2-1,14,TRBV27,.,CASSLRVGSTGQFF,TGTGCCAGCAGTTTACGGGTCGGGTCCACCGGGCAGTTCTTC
.,TRBJ2-1,16,TRBV28,.,CASGGVEESSYNEQFF,TGTGCCAGCGGCGGAGTTGAGGAAAGCTCCTACAATGAGCAGTTCTTC
TRBD2,TRBJ2-3,15,TRBV27,.,CASSQLAGVPDTQYF,TGTGCCAGCAGTCAACTAGCGGGAGTTCCAGATACGCAGTATTTT
.,TRBJ2-2,14,TRBV6-5,.,CASRPDKNTGELFF,TGTGCCAGCAGACCCGACAAGAACACCGGGGAGCTGTTTTTT
TRBD2,TRBJ2-5,13,TRBV7-2,.,CASSPRTSGEQYF,TGTGCCAGCAGCCCGCGGACTAGCGGGGAGCAGTACTTC
.,TRBJ1-2,16,TRBV19,.,CASSIDAITRPYGYTF,TGTGCCAGTAGTATAGACGCTATTACACGGCCCTATGGCTACACCTTC
.,TRBJ2-7,13,TRBV2,.,CASTPGMTYEQYF,TGTGCCAGCACCCCAGGGATGACCTACGAGCAGTACTTC
.,TRBJ2-1,17,TRBV7-8,.,CASSLVPASVAYNEQFF,TGTGCCAGCAGCTTAGTCCCGGCCAGCGTGGCCTACAATGAGCAGTTCTTC
.,TRBJ1-5,16,TRBV2,.,CASSGRGRAGPQPQHF,TGTGCCAGCAGTGGCCGGGGGAGGGCCGGCCCTCAGCCCCAGCATTTT
.,TRBJ1-3,15,TRBV7-9,once,CASSLALLAGNTIYF,TGTGCCAGCAGCTTAGCGCTTCTGGCTGGAAACACCATATATTTT
.,TRBJ2-5,14,TRBV2,.,CASSELAGPVTQYF,TGTGCCAGCAGTGAACTGGCGGGACCGGTGACCCAGTACTTC
.,TRBJ1-5,14,TRBV25-1,.,CASSEYNSNQPQHF,TGTGCCAGCAGTGAATATAATAGCAATCAGCCCCAGCATTTT